This TCR beta chain was obtained from a study of blood T cells in healthy people across ages. CDR3 length equals 13 residues. Germline CDR1 SEHNR, CDR2 FQNEAQ (reference sequence). Deletions cut 4 bases from V and 4 bases from J, with 11 bases between. Primers used in a second PCR of roughly 6 to 11 cycles were a sample-barcoded 5' primer and a J-beta primer mix. A single record per CDR3 protein comes from TCRdb applying MiXCR to the 5' RACE reads. The sample lists approximately 490,000 distinct CDR3 sequences, 24% occurring once. In addition, the sample was reused for a study of T cells of mothers and their children.

The V and J genes are TRBV7-9 and TRBJ2-7; D is possibly TRBD1 (6 bases). Source material: blood. The sequence derives from a boy between 10 and 17 years old in good health. This chain's CDR3 is CASSSQGLYEQYF. The CDR3, as DNA: TGTGCCAGCAGCTCACAGGGTTTGTACGAGCAGTACTTC.